Reported below is one T cell receptor beta chain. Profiled with immunoSEQ multiplex PCR; TCRdb holds only in-frame clones, not every one. The table includes around 60,000 clones, 81% detected once. The CDR3 length is 14 residues. V lost 4 bases, J lost 4 bases, and 6 bases stayed unmatched. Germline V lookup: CDR1 GTSNPN, CDR2 SVGIG (reference sequence). The data were obtained in a study of T cells in tuberculosis. Study as a whole: T cells were selected with CD1B tetramers loaded with glucose monomycolate. General study results and limits: T cells binding CD1B-GMM tetramer weakly possibly escaped the sort.

Sorting used thawed, overnight-rested PBMC stained with anti-CD3, a viability dye and GMM-loaded CD1B tetramer. C32 glucose monomycolate from Rhodococcus equi was loaded onto the CD1B tetramers. The rearrangement uses TRBV30 and TRBJ2-2; TRBD1 agrees at 7 bases. This receptor was taken from an adult woman with latent tuberculosis. Sample: CD1b-GMM tetramer-negative cells sorted from PBMCs. The CDR3 DNA is TGTGCCTGGACGAGGACAGGCACCACCGGGGAGCTGTTTTTT. Translated: CAWTRTGTTGELFF.